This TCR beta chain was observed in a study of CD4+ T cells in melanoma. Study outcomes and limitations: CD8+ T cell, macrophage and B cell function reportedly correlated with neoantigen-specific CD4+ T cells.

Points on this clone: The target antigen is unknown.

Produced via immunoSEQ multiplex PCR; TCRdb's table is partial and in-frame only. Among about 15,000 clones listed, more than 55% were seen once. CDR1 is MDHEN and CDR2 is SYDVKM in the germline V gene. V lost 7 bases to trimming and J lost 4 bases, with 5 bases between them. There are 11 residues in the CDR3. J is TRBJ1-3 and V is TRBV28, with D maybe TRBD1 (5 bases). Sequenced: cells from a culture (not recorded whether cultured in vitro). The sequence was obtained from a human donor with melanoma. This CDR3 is CASKGGNTIYF. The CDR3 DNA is TGTGCCAGCAAGGGGGGAAACACCATATATTTT.